This passage covers 16 T cell receptor beta chains from one sample sequenced in a study of cytomegalovirus exposure and HLA in healthy donors. In the PCR, 60 Vbeta and 13 Jbeta primers were used. Using immunoSEQ multiplex PCR, the repertoire was profiled, and TCRdb retains in-frame clones only, with some absent. The table includes over 150,000 clones, about four fifths detected once. The sample comprised PBMCs. These receptors all stem from a man aged 30 to 39 in good health and CMV-seronegative.

This clone has only one observation. The chain joins TRBV4-3 to TRBJ2-3; TRBD2 aligns across 12 bases. The CDR3 extends over 17 amino acids. The germline V gene has CDR1 LGHNA and CDR2 YSLEER. After removal of 4 bases from V and 2 bases from J, the junction contained 7 bases not matched to a gene. CDR3 bases: TGCGCCAGCAGCCCTACGACTAGCGGGGGACCCACAGATACGCAGTATTTT. Its protein is CASSPTTSGGPTDTQYF.

The chain couples TRBV11-2 to TRBJ2-7; 11 bases match TRBD1. Germline values: CDR1 SGHAT, CDR2 FQNNGV. This CDR3 contains 15 residues. The V gene end was trimmed by 5 bases and the J gene end by 4 bases; junction bases not matched to a gene: 7. CDR3 bases: TGTGCCAGCAGCCCCCGGACAGGGGGCGGATACGAGCAGTACTTC. This encodes CASSPRTGGGYEQYF.

The table lists this clone with a count of one. V and J are TRBV4-1 and TRBJ1-3, with D hard to call. The CDR3 is made up of 15 amino acids. The germline CDR1 and CDR2 sequences are MGHRA and YSYEKL. Trimming took 3 bases from V and 0 from J, leaving 9 bases between them. Here the CDR3 reads CASSHPTLSGNTIYF. Written as DNA, the CDR3 is TGCGCCAGCAGCCACCCGACACTCTCTGGAAACACCATATATTTT.

The V and J genes are TRBV27 and TRBJ2-5; 9 bases map to TRBD2. This CDR3 contains 17 residues. Germline CDR1 reads MNHEY; CDR2 reads SMNVEV (reference sequence). Unmatched junction bases numbered 12, after V lost 3 bases and J lost 4 bases. Here the CDR3 DNA reads TGTGCCAGCAGTTTTCTCCCTAAGGTAGCGGGAGTAGAGACCCAGTACTTC. It encodes CASSFLPKVAGVETQYF.

This rearrangement joins TRBV7-9 to TRBJ2-2, with TRBD1 matching over 8 bases. Germline CDR1 and CDR2: SEHNR and FQNEAQ (reference sequence). V lost 5 bases, J lost 7 bases, and 12 bases stayed unmatched. The CDR3 length is 16 residues. CDR3 bases: TGTGCCAGCAGCCCCCAACAGGGGGTAGTCAGCGGGGAGCTGTTTTTT. Residues: CASSPQQGVVSGELFF. The full variable domain, its missing parts supplied by reference TRBV7-9 and TRBJ2-2, is DTGVSQNPRHKITKRGQNVTFRCDPISEHNRLYWYRQTLGQGPEFLTYFQNEAQLEKSRLLSDRFSAERPKGSFSTLEIQRTEQGDSAMYLCASSPQQGVVSGELFFGEGSRLTVL.

V and J are TRBV5-6 and TRBJ2-7; D gene uncertain. CDR3 size: 14 residues. The ends were cut back, 4 bases at V and 6 bases at J, with 17 bases in the middle. Germline V gene sequence: CDR1 SGHDT, CDR2 YYEEEE. The CDR3 here is CASSLAVRLREQYF. CDR3 nucleotide sequence: TGTGCCAGCAGCCTGGCTGTTCGTCTACGCGAGCAGTACTTC.

The chain employs TRBV6-5 and TRBJ1-1; weak D call: TRBD1 (6 bases). Germline assignment: CDR1 MNHEY and CDR2 SVGAGI. The length of the CDR3 is 14 residues. Trimming shortened V by 0 bases and J by 11 bases, and 16 bases separated the two germline ends. In DNA, the CDR3 is TGTGCCAGCAGTTACTCGGGGGCCTCCCTTGGGGCTTTCTTT. As protein: CASSYSGASLGAFF.

The CDR3 sequence is CASSLDRGLHNEQFF. DNA of the CDR3: TGTGCCAGCAGTCTAGACAGGGGACTCCACAATGAGCAGTTCTTC. This chain uses TRBV7-3 with TRBJ2-1; 8 bases are a match to TRBD1. J gave up 5 bases and V 6 bases, and 9 bases lay outside the gene matches. Per the germline V gene, CDR1 is SGHTA and CDR2 is FQGTGA. CDR3 size: 15 residues. The entire variable domain, with the rest obtained from reference TRBV7-3 and TRBJ2-1, is as follows: GAGVSQTPSNKVTEKGKYVELRCDPISGHTALYWYRQSLGQGPEFLIYFQGTGAADDSGLPNDRFFAVRPEGSVSTLKIQRTERGDSAVYLCASSLDRGLHNEQFFGPGTRLTVL.

The chain is built from TRBV5-5 and TRBJ2-7; a possible D gene is TRBD1 (6 bases). This CDR3 is 13 amino acids long. Germline CDR1 is SGHKS and CDR2 is YYEKEE (reference sequence). The V end was cut by 4 bases, the J end by 2 bases, with 10 bases between. The CDR3 sequence is CASSHRDTYEQYF. In DNA, the CDR3 is TGTGCCAGCAGCCACAGGGATACCTACGAGCAGTACTTC.

This chain connects TRBV12-5 to TRBJ2-3, with D unclear. CDR1 is LGHNT, CDR2 FRNRAP, per germline. Trimming stripped 5 bases from V and 3 bases from J, with 6 bases between. CDR3 length: 12 amino acids. DNA of the CDR3: TGTGCTAGTGGTCCGAGTACAGATACGCAGTATTTT. Encoded protein: CASGPSTDTQYF.

A single count supports this clone. J is TRBJ2-7 and V is TRBV6-1, with D hard to call. The V gene lost 4 bases and the J gene lost 4 bases, with 14 bases spanning the gap. Per the germline V gene, CDR1 is MNHNS and CDR2 is SASEGT. This CDR3 comprises 14 residues. In nucleotides, the CDR3 is TGTGCCAGCAGTGTGGCCAGGCAGCCATACGAGCAGTACTTC. Its protein product is CASSVARQPYEQYF.

This chain uses TRBV27 with TRBJ2-7; 13 nucleotides match TRBD2. Germline lookup yields CDR1 MNHEY and CDR2 SMNVEV (reference sequence). This CDR3 is 18 amino acids long. The J segment lost 3 bases and the V segment lost 4 bases, leaving 12 bases of the junction unmatched. The CDR3 nucleotides are TGTGCCAGCAGTTATCGGACTAGCGGGAGCAGATGCTGCTACGAGCAGTACTTC. This gives the protein CASSYRTSGSRCCYEQYF.

The V gene is TRBV5-1, the J gene TRBJ1-2, with TRBD1 matching 10 bases. Germline assignment: CDR1 SGHRS and CDR2 YFSETQ. The length of the CDR3 is 15 residues. J gave up 7 bases and V 0 bases, and 6 bases lay outside the gene matches. This CDR3 is CASSLALGQGSGYTF. CDR3 bases: TGCGCCAGCAGCTTGGCCCTGGGACAGGGGTCTGGCTACACCTTC.

V usage is TRBV5-1 and J usage is TRBJ2-7, with 9 positions matching TRBD1. CDR3 length equals 15 residues. V lost 3 bases to trimming and J lost 6 bases; unmatched junction nucleotides: 10. Germline V gives CDR1 SGHRS, CDR2 YFSETQ. The CDR3 protein is CASSSQGQGSIEQYF. CDR3 coding DNA: TGCGCCAGCAGCTCACAGGGACAGGGATCCATCGAGCAGTACTTC.

The J gene is TRBJ2-3, the V gene TRBV27, with TRBD1 as a possible D gene (6 bases). The V gene's germline CDR1 is MNHEY and CDR2 SMNVEV (reference sequence). CDR3 length equals 15 residues. This CDR3 reads CAKRNRQESTDTQYF. As DNA, the CDR3 is TGTGCGAAGCGGAACAGACAGGAATCCACAGATACGCAGTATTTT.

This clone was found once. The genes are TRBV5-1 and TRBJ1-2; 7 nucleotides align to TRBD1. This CDR3 region has 15 residues. J gave up 6 bases and V 1 base, and 9 bases lay outside the gene matches. Looked up from germline, CDR1 is SGHRS and CDR2 is YFSETQ. Here the CDR3 DNA reads TGCGCCAGCAGCTTGATAGGGGGCGATGGGAATGGCTACACCTTC. Amino acids: CASSLIGGDGNGYTF.